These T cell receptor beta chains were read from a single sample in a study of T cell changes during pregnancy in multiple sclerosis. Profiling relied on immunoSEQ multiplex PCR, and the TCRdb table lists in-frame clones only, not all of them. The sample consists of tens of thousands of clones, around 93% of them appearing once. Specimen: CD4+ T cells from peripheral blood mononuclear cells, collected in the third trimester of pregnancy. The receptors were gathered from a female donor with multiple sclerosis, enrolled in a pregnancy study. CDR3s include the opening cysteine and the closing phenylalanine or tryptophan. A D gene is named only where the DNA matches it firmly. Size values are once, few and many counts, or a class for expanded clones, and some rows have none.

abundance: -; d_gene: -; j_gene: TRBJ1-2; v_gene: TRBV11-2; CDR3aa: CASSLGQGTTF; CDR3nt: TGTGCCAGCAGCTTAGGGCAGGGTACAACCTTC
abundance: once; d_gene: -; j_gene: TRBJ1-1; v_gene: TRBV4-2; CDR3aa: CASSQDRLSNTEAFF; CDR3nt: TGTGCCAGCAGCCAAGACAGGCTCTCGAACACTGAAGCTTTCTTT
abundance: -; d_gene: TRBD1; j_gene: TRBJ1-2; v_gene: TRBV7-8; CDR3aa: CASTPGQGNYGYTF; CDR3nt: TGTGCCAGCACTCCGGGACAGGGTAACTATGGCTACACCTTC
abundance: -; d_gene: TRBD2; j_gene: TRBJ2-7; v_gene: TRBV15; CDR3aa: CATSFRTSGNHEQYF; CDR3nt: TGTGCCACCAGCTTCCGGACTAGCGGGAACCACGAGCAGTACTTC
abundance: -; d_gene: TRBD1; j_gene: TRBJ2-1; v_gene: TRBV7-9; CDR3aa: CASSSDRGFYNEQFF; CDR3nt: TGTGCCAGCAGCTCTGACAGGGGATTCTACAATGAGCAGTTCTTC
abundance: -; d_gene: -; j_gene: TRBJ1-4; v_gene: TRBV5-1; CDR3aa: CASSLMSDEKLFF; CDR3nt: TGCGCCAGCAGCTTGATGTCGGATGAAAAACTGTTTTTT
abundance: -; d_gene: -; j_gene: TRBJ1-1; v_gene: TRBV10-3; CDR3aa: CAISESKGGAMNTEAFF; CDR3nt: TGTGCCATCAGTGAGTCGAAGGGAGGGGCGATGAACACTGAAGCTTTCTTT
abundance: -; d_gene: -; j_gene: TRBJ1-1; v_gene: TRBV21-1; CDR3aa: CASSKVSVERGITEAFF; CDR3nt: TGTGCCAGCAGCAAAGTCAGTGTAGAGAGGGGGATCACTGAAGCTTTCTTT
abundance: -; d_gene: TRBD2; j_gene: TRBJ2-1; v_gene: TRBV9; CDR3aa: CASSNGLAGYNEQFF; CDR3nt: TGTGCCAGCAGCAACGGACTAGCGGGTTACAATGAGCAGTTCTTC
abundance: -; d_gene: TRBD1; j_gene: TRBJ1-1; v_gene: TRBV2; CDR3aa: CASSDQGAGNTEAFF; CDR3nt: TGTGCCAGCAGTGACCAGGGGGCGGGGAACACTGAAGCTTTCTTT
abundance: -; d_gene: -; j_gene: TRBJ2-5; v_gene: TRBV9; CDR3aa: CASSEGGGETQYF; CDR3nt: TGTGCCAGCAGCGAGGGAGGCGGTGAGACCCAGTACTTC
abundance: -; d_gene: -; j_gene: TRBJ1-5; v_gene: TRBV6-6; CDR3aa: CASRSYGDQPQHF; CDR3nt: TGTGCCAGCAGATCCTACGGGGATCAGCCCCAGCATTTT
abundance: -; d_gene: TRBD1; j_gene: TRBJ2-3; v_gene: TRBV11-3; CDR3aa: CASSLGTGFTDTQYF; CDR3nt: TGTGCCAGCAGCCTAGGGACAGGCTTCACAGATACGCAGTATTTT
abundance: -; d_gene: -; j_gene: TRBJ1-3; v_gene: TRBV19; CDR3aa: CASSIGGRSSGNTIYF; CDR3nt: TGTGCCAGTAGTATAGGCGGCCGGAGCTCTGGAAACACCATATATTTT
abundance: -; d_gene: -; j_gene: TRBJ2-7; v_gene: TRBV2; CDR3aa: CASSDGNRSYEQYF; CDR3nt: TGTGCCAGCAGTGATGGTAACAGGAGCTACGAGCAGTACTTC
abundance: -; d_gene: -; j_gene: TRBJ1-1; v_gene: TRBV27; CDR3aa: CASSSAGLNTEAFF; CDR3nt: TGTGCCAGCAGTTCAGCCGGGTTGAACACTGAAGCTTTCTTT
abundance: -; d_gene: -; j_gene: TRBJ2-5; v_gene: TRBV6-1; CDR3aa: CASYSTTEETQYF; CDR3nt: TGTGCCAGCTACAGTACCACTGAGGAGACCCAGTACTTC
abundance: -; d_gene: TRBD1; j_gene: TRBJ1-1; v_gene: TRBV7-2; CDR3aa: CASSLTGPTEAFF; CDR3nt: TGTGCCAGCAGCCTGACAGGGCCTACTGAAGCTTTCTTT
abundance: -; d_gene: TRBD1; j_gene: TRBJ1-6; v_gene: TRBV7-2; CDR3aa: CASSLVGQGANSPLHF; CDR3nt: TGTGCCAGCAGCTTAGTGGGACAGGGGGCAAATTCACCCCTCCACTTT
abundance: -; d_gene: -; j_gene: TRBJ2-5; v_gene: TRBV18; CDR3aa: CASSPGPQGETQYF; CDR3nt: TGTGCCAGCTCACCAGGCCCGCAGGGCGAGACCCAGTACTTC
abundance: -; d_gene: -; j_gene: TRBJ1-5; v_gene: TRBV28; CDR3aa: CASRNRESNQPQHF; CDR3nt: TGTGCCAGCCGGAACAGGGAGAGCAATCAGCCCCAGCATTTT
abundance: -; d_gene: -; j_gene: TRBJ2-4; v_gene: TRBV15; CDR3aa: CATSSAGMSKNIQYF; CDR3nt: TGTGCCACCAGCAGCGCGGGGATGTCCAAAAACATTCAGTACTTC
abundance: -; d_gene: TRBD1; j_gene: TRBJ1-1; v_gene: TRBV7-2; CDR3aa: CASSLRQGRYTEAFF; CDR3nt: TGTGCCAGCAGCTTGAGACAGGGGAGGTACACTGAAGCTTTCTTT
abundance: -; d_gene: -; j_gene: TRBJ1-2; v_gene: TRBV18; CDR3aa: CASSPTDRPYGYTF; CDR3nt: TGTGCCAGCTCACCAACGGACAGACCATATGGCTACACCTTC
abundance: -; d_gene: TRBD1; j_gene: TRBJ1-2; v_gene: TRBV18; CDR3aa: CASSAGQGEIPYGYTF; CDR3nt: TGTGCCAGCTCAGCAGGACAGGGTGAAATACCTTATGGCTACACCTTC
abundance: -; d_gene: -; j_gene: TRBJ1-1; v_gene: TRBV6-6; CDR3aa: CASSLLAEAFF; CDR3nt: TGTGCCAGCAGTCTCCTTGCTGAAGCTTTCTTT
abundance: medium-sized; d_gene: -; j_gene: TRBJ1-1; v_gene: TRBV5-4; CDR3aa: CASSLVVGAGAFF; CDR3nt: TGTGCCAGCAGCTTGGTCGTGGGGGCTGGGGCTTTCTTT
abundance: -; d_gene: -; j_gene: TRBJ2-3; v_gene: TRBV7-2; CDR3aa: CASSLVARTDTQYF; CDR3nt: TGTGCCAGCAGCTTAGTTGCTAGAACGGATACGCAGTATTTT
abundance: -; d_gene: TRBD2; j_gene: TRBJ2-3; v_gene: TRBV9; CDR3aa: CASSEDLAGGTDTQYF; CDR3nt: TGTGCCAGCAGCGAGGATCTAGCGGGGGGAACAGATACGCAGTATTTT
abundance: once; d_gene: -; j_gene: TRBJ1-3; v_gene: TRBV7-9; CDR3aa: CASSLGGGNTIYF; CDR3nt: TGTGCCAGCAGCTTAGGAGGCGGAAACACCATATATTTT
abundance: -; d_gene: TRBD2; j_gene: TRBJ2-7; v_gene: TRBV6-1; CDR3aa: CASSGRERGPIKTLLGEF; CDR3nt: TGTGCCAGCAGTGGAAGGGAGCGGGGGCCTATTAAAACCTTATTAGGGGAATTC
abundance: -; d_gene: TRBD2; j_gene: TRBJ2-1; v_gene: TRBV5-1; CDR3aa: CASSLTTSGYNEQFF; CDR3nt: TGCGCCAGCAGCTTGACGACTAGCGGATACAATGAGCAGTTCTTC
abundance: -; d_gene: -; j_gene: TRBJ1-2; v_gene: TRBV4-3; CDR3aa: CASSQEGASYGYTF; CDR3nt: TGCGCCAGCAGCCAAGAAGGGGCTTCCTATGGCTACACCTTC
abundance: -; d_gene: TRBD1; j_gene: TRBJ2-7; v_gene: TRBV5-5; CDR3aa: CASRPQGSSYEQYF; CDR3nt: TGTGCCAGCAGACCACAGGGGAGCTCCTACGAGCAGTACTTC
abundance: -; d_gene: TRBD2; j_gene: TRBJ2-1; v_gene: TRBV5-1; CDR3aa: CASSSRGSGGYSYNEQFF; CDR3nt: TGCGCCAGCAGCTCCCGAGGAAGCGGGGGCTATTCCTACAATGAGCAGTTCTTC
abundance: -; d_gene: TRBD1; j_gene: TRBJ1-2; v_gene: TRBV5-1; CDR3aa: CASSSPGTGDHSNYGYTF; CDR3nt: TGCGCCAGCAGCTCACCCGGGACAGGGGACCACTCTAACTATGGCTACACCTTC
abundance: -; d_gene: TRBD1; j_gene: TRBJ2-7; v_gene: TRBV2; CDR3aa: CASFGSDGTGTYEQYF; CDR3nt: TGTGCCAGCTTTGGGTCTGACGGGACAGGGACCTACGAGCAGTACTTC
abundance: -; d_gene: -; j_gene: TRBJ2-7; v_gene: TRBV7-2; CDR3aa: CASSLGASLVYEQYF; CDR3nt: TGTGCCAGCAGCTTAGGGGCTAGCCTCGTCTACGAGCAGTACTTC
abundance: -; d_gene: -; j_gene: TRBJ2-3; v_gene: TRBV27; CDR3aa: CASKRLVTDTQYF; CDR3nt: TGTGCCAGCAAGCGTCTAGTCACAGATACGCAGTATTTT
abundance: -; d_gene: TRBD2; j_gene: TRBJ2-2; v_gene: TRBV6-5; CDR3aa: CASSLAGQTGELFF; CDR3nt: TGTGCCAGCAGTCTAGCGGGGCAGACCGGGGAGCTGTTTTTT
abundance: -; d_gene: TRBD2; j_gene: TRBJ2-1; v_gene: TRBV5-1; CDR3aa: CASSFSGRAGGNEQFF; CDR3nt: TGCGCCAGCAGCTTCAGCGGGAGGGCCGGGGGCAATGAGCAGTTCTTC
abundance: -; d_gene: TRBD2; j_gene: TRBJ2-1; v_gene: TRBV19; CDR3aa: CASSSRRDPKRGHEQFF; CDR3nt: TGTGCCAGTAGTTCACGCCGGGACCCTAAGCGGGGCCATGAGCAGTTCTTC
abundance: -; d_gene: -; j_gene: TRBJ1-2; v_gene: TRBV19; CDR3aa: CASSMGGLGYTF; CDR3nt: TGTGCCAGTAGTATGGGAGGGCTGGGCTACACCTTC
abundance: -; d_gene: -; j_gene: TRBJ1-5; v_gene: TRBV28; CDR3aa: CASSLSEYYSNQPQHF; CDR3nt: TGTGCCAGCAGTTTGTCAGAATATTATAGCAATCAGCCCCAGCATTTT
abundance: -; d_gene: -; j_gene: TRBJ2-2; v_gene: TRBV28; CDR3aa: CASSTILGQGGTGELFF; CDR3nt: TGTGCCAGCAGTACGATACTGGGGCAGGGAGGCACCGGGGAGCTGTTTTTT
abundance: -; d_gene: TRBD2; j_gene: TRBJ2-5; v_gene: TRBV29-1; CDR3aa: CSGFRAGLETQYF; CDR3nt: TGCAGCGGCTTCCGAGCGGGGCTGGAGACCCAGTACTTC